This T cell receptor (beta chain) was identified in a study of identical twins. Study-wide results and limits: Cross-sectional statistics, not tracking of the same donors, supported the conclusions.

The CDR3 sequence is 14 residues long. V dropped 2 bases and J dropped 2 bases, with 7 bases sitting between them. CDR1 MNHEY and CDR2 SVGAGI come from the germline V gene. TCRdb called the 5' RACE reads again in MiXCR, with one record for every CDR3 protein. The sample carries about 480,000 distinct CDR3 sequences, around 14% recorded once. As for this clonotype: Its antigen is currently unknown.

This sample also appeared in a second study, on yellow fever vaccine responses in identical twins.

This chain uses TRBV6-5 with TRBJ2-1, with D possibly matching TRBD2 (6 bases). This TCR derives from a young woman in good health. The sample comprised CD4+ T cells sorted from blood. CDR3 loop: CASSYGEAYNEQFF. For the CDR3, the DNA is TGTGCCAGCAGTTACGGGGAGGCCTACAATGAGCAGTTCTTC.